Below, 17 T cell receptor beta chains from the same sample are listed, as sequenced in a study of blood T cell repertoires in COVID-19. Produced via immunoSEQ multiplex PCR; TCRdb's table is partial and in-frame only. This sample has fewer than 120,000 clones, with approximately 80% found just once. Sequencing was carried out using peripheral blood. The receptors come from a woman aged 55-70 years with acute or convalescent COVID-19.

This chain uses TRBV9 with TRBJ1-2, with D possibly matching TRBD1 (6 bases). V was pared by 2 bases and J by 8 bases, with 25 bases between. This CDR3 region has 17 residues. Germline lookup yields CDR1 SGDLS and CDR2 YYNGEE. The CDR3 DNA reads TGTGCCAGCAGCGTCAATAGAAATAAGGACAGAGACTTCGGCTACACCTTC. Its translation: CASSVNRNKDRDFGYTF.

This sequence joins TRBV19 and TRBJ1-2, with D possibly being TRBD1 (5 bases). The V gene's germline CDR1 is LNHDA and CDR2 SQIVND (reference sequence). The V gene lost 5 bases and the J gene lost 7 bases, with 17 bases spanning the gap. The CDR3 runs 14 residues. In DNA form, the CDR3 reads TGTGCCAGTAGTCCTCAATCAGGGTCTGGTGGCTACACCTTC. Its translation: CASSPQSGSGGYTF.

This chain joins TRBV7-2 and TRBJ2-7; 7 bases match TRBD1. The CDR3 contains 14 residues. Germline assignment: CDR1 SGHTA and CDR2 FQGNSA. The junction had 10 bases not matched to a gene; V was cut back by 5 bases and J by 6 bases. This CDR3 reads CASSKDRELSEQYF. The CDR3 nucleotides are TGTGCCAGCAGCAAAGACAGGGAACTCTCCGAGCAGTACTTC.

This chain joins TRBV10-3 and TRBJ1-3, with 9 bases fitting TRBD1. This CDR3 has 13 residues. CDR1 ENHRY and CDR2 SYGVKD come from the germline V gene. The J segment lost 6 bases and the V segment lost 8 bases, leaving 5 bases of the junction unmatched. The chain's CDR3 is CAISRDRVNTIYF. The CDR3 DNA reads TGTGCCATCTCACGGGACAGGGTAAACACCATATATTTT.

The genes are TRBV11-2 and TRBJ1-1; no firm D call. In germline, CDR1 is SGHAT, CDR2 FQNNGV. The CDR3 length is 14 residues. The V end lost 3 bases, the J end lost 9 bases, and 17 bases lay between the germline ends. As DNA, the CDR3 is TGTGCCAGCAGCTTTACAAGAAACAGCAACCAAGCTTTCTTT. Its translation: CASSFTRNSNQAFF. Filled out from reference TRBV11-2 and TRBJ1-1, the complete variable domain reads EAGVAQSPRYKIIEKRQSVAFWCNPISGHATLYWYQQILGQGPKLLIQFQNNGVVDDSQLPKDRFSAERLKGVDSTLKIQPAKLEDSAVYLCASSFTRNSNQAFFGQGTRLTVV.

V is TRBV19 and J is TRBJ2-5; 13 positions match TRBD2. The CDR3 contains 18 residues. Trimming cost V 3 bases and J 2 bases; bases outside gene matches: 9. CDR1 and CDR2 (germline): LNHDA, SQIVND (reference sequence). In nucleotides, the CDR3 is TGTGCCAGTAGTATGGGGACTAGCGGGGCACATACACAAGAGACCCAGTACTTC. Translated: CASSMGTSGAHTQETQYF.

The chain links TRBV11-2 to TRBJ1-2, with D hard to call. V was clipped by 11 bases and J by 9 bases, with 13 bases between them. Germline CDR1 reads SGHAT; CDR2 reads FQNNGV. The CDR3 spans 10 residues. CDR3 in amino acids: CASSSFSYTF. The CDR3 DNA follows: TGTGCCTCCTCCTCTTTTAGCTACACCTTC.

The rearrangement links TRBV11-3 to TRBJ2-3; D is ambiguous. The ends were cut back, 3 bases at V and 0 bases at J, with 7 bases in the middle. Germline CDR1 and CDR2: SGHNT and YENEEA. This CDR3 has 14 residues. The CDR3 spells CASSFRSSTDTQYF. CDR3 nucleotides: TGTGCCAGCAGCTTCCGGTCTAGCACAGATACGCAGTATTTT.

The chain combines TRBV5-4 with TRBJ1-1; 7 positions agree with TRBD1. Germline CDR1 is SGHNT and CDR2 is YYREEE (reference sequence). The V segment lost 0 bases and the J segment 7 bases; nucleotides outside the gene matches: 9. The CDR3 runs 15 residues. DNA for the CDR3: TGTGCCAGCAGCTTGGGCCAGACAGGGTTAGGTGAAGCTTTCTTT. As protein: CASSLGQTGLGEAFF.

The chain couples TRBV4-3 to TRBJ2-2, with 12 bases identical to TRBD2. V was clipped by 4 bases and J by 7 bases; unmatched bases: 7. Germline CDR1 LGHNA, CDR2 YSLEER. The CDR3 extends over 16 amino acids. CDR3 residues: CASSRPSGGAGGELFF. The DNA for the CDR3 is TGCGCCAGCAGCCGACCTAGCGGGGGGGCCGGCGGGGAGCTGTTTTTT.

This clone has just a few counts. CDR3 DNA: TGTGCCAGCAGCTTAGTCAGGAGGGTGTACAACATTCAGTACTTC. Translating it yields CASSLVRRVYNIQYF. The chain carries TRBV7-6 and TRBJ2-4, with a weak D call TRBD2 (6 bases). The CDR3 covers 15 residues. CDR1 is SGHVS and CDR2 is FNYEAQ in the germline V gene. V was pared by 1 base and J by 7 bases, with 14 bases between.

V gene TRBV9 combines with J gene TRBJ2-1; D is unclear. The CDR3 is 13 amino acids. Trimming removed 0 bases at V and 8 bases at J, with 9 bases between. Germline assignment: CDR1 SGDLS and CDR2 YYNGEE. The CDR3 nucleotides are TGTGCCAGCAGCGTAGTTAGTTCCGATGAGCAGTTCTTC. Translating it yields CASSVVSSDEQFF.

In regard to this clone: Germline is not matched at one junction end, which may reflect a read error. CDR3 bases: TGCGCCAACAGCTTACAGGGTTATAGCAATCAGCCCCAGCATTTT. It encodes CANSLQGYSNQPQHF. The chain has TRBV5-1 and TRBJ1-5; a weak D match, TRBD1 (6 bases). The CDR3 is made up of 15 amino acids. Germline V gene lookup returns CDR1 SGHRS and CDR2 YFSETQ.

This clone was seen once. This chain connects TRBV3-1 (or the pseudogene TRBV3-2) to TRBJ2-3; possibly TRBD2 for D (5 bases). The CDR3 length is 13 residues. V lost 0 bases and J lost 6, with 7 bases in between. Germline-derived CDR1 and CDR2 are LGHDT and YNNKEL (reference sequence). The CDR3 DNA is TGTGCCAGCAGCCAAGATGGCGGGGATACGCAGTATTTT. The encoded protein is CASSQDGGDTQYF.

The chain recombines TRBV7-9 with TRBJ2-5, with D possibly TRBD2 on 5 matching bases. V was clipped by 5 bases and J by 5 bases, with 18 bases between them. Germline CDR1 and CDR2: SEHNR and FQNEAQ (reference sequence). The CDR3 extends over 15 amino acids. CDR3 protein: CASSLDYAGMETQYF. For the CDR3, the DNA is TGTGCCAGCAGCCTCGACTACGCCGGGATGGAGACCCAGTACTTC.

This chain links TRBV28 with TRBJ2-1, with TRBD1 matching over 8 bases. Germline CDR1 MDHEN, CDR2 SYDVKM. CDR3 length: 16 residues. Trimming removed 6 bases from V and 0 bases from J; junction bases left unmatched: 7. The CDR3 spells CASRPTQGDSYNEQFF. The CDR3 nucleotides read TGTGCCAGCAGGCCGACACAGGGGGACTCCTACAATGAGCAGTTCTTC.

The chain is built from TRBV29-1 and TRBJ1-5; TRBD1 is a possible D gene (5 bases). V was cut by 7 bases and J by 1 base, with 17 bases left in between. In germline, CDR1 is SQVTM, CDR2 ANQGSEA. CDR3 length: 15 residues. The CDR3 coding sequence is TGCAGCGCCACCGTTGGCTCAGGGAGCAATCAGCCCCAGCATTTT. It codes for CSATVGSGSNQPQHF.